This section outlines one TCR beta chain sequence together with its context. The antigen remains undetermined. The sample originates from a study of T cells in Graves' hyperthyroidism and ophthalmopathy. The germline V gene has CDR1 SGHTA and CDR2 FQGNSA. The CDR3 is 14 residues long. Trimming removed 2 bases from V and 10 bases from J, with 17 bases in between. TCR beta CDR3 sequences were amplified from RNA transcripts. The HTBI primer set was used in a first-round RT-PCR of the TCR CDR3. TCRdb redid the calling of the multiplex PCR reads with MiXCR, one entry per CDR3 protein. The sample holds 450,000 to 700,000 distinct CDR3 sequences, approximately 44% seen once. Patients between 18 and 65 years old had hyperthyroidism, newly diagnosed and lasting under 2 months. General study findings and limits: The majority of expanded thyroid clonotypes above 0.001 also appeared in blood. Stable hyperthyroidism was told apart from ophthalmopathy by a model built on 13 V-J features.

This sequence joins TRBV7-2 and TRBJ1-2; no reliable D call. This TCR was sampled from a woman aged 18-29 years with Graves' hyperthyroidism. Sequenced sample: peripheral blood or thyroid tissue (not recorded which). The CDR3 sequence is CASSLLFRLSSYTF. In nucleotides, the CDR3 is TGTGCCAGCAGCTTACTGTTCCGGTTAAGCTCCTACACCTTC.